These 31 T cell receptor beta chains came from one sample sequenced in a study of T cell repertoires in cytomegalovirus infection. TCRdb independently ran MiXCR on the reads; one entry per CDR3 protein. The sample holds 400,000 or so distinct CDR3 sequences; 15% to 20% are singletons and the top ten take approximately 10%. What was sequenced was PBMCs. The receptors were sampled from a human donor in good health (CMV status not recorded). Some clones in this sample may be carry-over from other donors' samples.

J is TRBJ2-5 and V is TRBV2; TRBD1 agrees at 8 bases. The CDR3 runs to 15 residues. Germline V gene lookup returns CDR1 SNHLY and CDR2 FYNNEI. The V and J ends lost 5 bases and 1 base, in that order; junction bases with no gene match: 6. CDR3 sequence (DNA): TGTGCCAGCAGTACACAGGGGGATCTCCAAGAGACCCAGTACTTC. Translation gives CASSTQGDLQETQYF.

This clonotype appeared a few times. The rearrangement links TRBV6-2 or TRBV6-3 to TRBJ1-5, with a tentative D call TRBD1 (5 bases). V lost 5 bases and J 5 bases, leaving 7 bases between the germline ends. Germline V lookup: CDR1 MNHEY, CDR2 SVGEGT. The CDR3 runs to 12 residues. CDR3 sequence reads: CASSARDQPQHF. CDR3 DNA sequence: TGTGCCAGCAGTGCCAGGGATCAGCCCCAGCATTTT.

CDR3 loop: CASSKTRGMQYF. The CDR3 coding sequence is TGTGCCAGCAGCAAGACCCGGGGAATGCAGTATTTT. This sequence joins TRBV7-9 and TRBJ2-3, with D perhaps matching TRBD2 (5 bases). Germline V gives CDR1 SEHNR, CDR2 FQNEAQ (reference sequence). The CDR3 contains 12 residues. V lost 5 bases and J 11 bases, leaving 14 bases between the germline ends.

This clonotype occurred a few times. The rearrangement joins TRBV7-6 to TRBJ1-5; D unresolved. Germline lookup yields CDR1 SGHVS and CDR2 FNYEAQ. The CDR3 sequence is 15 residues long. The V end lost 2 bases, the J end lost 7 bases, and 15 bases lay between the germline ends. The CDR3 sequence is CASSLSPSQEQPQHF. CDR3 bases: TGTGCCAGCAGCTTAAGCCCCTCCCAAGAGCAGCCCCAGCATTTT.

In this sample, this clonotype turned up many times. This may be a read error, as it is one base from a much larger clone. The chain recombines TRBV7-2 with TRBJ2-5; the match to TRBD1 covers 7 bases. J was trimmed by 2 bases and V by 4 bases; bases with no gene match: 1. Germline V gives CDR1 SGHTA, CDR2 FQGNSA. The CDR3 is 13 residues long. CDR3 protein: CASSWDRQETQYF. The CDR3 DNA reads TGTGCCAGCAGCTGGGACAGACAAGAGACCCAGTACTTC.

This clonotype was seen repeatedly, ten times or more. The V gene is TRBV19, the J gene TRBJ1-2; D unresolved. The V end lost 3 bases, the J end lost 1 base, and 12 bases lay between the germline ends. CDR3 length equals 15 residues. Germline assignment: CDR1 LNHDA and CDR2 SQIVND (reference sequence). CDR3 coding DNA: TGTGCCAGTAGTATCATTATCTTCCTTAACTATGGCTACACCTTC. It is translated as CASSIIIFLNYGYTF.

This clonotype was seen repeatedly, ten times or more. The V call is TRBV19, the J call TRBJ1-2; D gene unclear. The CDR3 is made up of 13 amino acids. Per the germline V gene, CDR1 is LNHDA and CDR2 is SQIVND (reference sequence). V was trimmed by 5 bases and J by 8 bases, leaving 15 bases between them. The CDR3 DNA reads as TGTGCCAGTAGTTATAACCCCCTAGGGGGCTACACCTTC. This gives the protein CASSYNPLGGYTF.

This clonotype was seen a few times. V and J are TRBV20-1 and TRBJ2-5; D gene ambiguous. CDR1 DFQATT and CDR2 SNEGSKA come from the germline V gene (reference sequence). Trimming stripped 1 base from V and 4 bases from J, with 13 bases between. This CDR3 contains 14 residues. CDR3 residues: CSARAHWLGETQYF. Here the CDR3 DNA reads TGCAGTGCTAGAGCCCACTGGCTGGGAGAGACCCAGTACTTC.

The V and J genes are TRBV12-3 or TRBV12-4 and TRBJ2-3; 11 positions match TRBD1. V dropped 3 bases and J dropped 3; count of bases not matched to a gene: 11. The CDR3 is 18 residues long. The CDR3 DNA is TGTGCCAGCAGTTTCTCGGTCGGGACAGGGGGAGGGACAGATACGCAGTATTTT. It specifies CASSFSVGTGGGTDTQYF.

This clonotype was seen more than once but under ten times. The V call is TRBV4-1, the J call TRBJ2-2, with no clear D. V was clipped by 0 bases and J by 5 bases, with 7 bases between them. This CDR3 region has 14 residues. The germline V gene encodes CDR1 MGHRA and CDR2 YSYEKL. The CDR3 DNA reads TGCGCCAGCAGCCAAGACGTTCGTACCGGGGAGCTGTTTTTT. Translating it yields CASSQDVRTGELFF.

The chain joins TRBV6-1 to TRBJ2-3; D call uncertain. Germline V gene sequence: CDR1 MNHNS, CDR2 SASEGT. This CDR3 has 15 amino acids. V was shortened by 5 bases and J by 0 bases, with 12 bases between the two germline ends. The CDR3 spells CASSLVPSSTDTQYF. The DNA of the CDR3 is TGTGCCAGCAGTTTAGTTCCTTCTAGCACAGATACGCAGTATTTT.

The CDR3 is CASSMMIGGKAFF. CDR3 sequence (DNA): TGTGCCAGTAGTATGATGATTGGGGGTAAAGCTTTCTTT. The gene calls are TRBV19 and TRBJ1-1, with TRBD1 as a possible D gene (5 bases). This CDR3 spans 13 amino acids. Trimming pared 3 bases from V and 9 bases from J, leaving 14 bases between. The germline gives CDR1 LNHDA, CDR2 SQIVND (reference sequence). Full variable domain (rest looked up from reference TRBV19 and TRBJ1-1): DGGITQSPKYLFRKEGQNVTLSCEQNLNHDAMYWYRQDPGQGLRLIYYSQIVNDFQKGDIAEGYSVSREKKESFPLTVTSAQKNPTAFYLCASSMMIGGKAFFGQGTRLTVV.

This clonotype came up a few times. The gene calls are TRBV7-9 and TRBJ2-3, with 9 bases identical to TRBD2. The ends lost 3 bases at V and 2 bases at J; junction bases unmatched: 6. Germline-derived CDR1 and CDR2 are SEHNR and FQNEAQ (reference sequence). The CDR3 length is 16 residues. The CDR3 sequence is CASSLLAGLITDTQYF. In DNA, the CDR3 is TGTGCCAGCAGCTTGCTAGCGGGGTTAATCACAGATACGCAGTATTTT.

This clonotype has a count of ten or more. The V and J genes are TRBV2 and TRBJ2-5; no firm D call. V shed 5 bases and J shed 7 bases, with 11 bases lying between them. The CDR3 covers 12 residues. Per the germline V gene, CDR1 is SNHLY and CDR2 is FYNNEI. The CDR3 nucleotides read TGTGCCAGCAGTATCGGGCCTGGGACCCAGTACTTC. This gives the protein CASSIGPGTQYF.

This chain uses TRBV2 with TRBJ1-1, with 9 bases aligning to TRBD1. The CDR3 is 13 amino acids. Germline V gene lookup returns CDR1 SNHLY and CDR2 FYNNEI. J gave up 10 bases and V 10 bases, and 13 bases lay outside the gene matches. CDR3: CATHTRDRESAFF. CDR3 sequence (DNA): TGTGCCACCCATACTAGGGACAGGGAATCAGCTTTCTTT.

V is TRBV4-3 and J is TRBJ2-1, with D unclear. The V gene's germline CDR1 is LGHNA and CDR2 YSLEER. V lost 0 bases and J lost 6, with 24 bases in between. The CDR3 length is 19 residues. The CDR3 DNA reads as TGCGCCAGCAGCCAAGATACCCCTCTTGTCCAGATTGCCGGCAATGAGCAGTTCTTC. It is translated as CASSQDTPLVQIAGNEQFF.

Ten or more counts support this clonotype. The chain joins TRBV7-8 to TRBJ1-3; no reliable D call. CDR1 is SGHVS and CDR2 is FQNEAQ in the germline V gene. The length of the CDR3 is 16 residues. V was cut by 5 bases and J by 2 bases, with 16 bases left in between. The CDR3 region has the DNA TGTGCCAGCAGCCCTAACGGGTTCGACGCTGGAAACACCATATATTTT. Protein product: CASSPNGFDAGNTIYF. Variable domain in full (rest from reference TRBV7-8 and TRBJ1-3): GAGVSQSPRYKVAKRGQDVALRCDPISGHVSLFWYQQALGQGPEFLTYFQNEAQLDKSGLPSDRFFAERPEGSVSTLKIQRTQQEDSAVYLCASSPNGFDAGNTIYFGEGSWLTVV.

This clonotype was counted between two and nine times. The chain uses TRBV4-1 and TRBJ2-7; D possibly uses TRBD1 or TRBD2 (6 bases each). This CDR3 has 14 amino acids. Germline V gene lookup returns CDR1 MGHRA and CDR2 YSYEKL. Deletions cut 5 bases from V and 7 bases from J, with 18 bases between. Written as DNA, the CDR3 is TGCGCCAGCAGCTTCAAGGGGGGTCGGGAAGAGCAGTACTTC. It yields the protein CASSFKGGREEQYF.

The V call is TRBV6-1, the J call TRBJ1-1; 7 bases fit TRBD1. CDR1 is MNHNS and CDR2 is SASEGT in the germline V gene. With V trimmed by 4 bases and J by 4 bases, 18 bases remained unmatched. The CDR3 contains 18 residues. The chain's CDR3 is CASSALKTGFNPTTEAFF. CDR3 DNA sequence: TGTGCCAGCAGTGCTTTGAAGACAGGGTTTAATCCCACCACTGAAGCTTTCTTT.

This clonotype appeared many times. This sequence joins TRBV12-3 or TRBV12-4 and TRBJ1-2; D uncertain. V was shortened by 3 bases and J by 2 bases, with 7 bases between the two germline ends. The CDR3 is made up of 13 amino acids. This chain's CDR3 is CASSLVQNYGYTF. CDR3 sequence (DNA): TGTGCCAGCAGTTTGGTACAGAACTATGGCTACACCTTC.

This clonotype was seen at least ten times. The V gene is TRBV7-6, the J gene TRBJ2-7, with a weak D call TRBD1 (6 bases). The CDR3 contains 14 residues. Germline lookup yields CDR1 SGHVS and CDR2 FNYEAQ. V was trimmed by 3 bases and J by 6 bases, leaving 15 bases between them. DNA of the CDR3: TGTGCCAGCAGCTTCACAGGGAGAGGAAGCGAGCAGTACTTC. Its translation: CASSFTGRGSEQYF.

This clonotype came up many times. The chain combines TRBV7-2 with TRBJ2-7, with TRBD2 matching 13 bases. V lost 6 bases and J lost 6; bases outside the gene matches: 5. This CDR3 comprises 14 residues. CDR1 is SGHTA and CDR2 is FQGNSA in the germline V gene. The CDR3 reads CASRLRLAGGEQYF. CDR3 coding DNA: TGTGCCAGCAGACTTAGACTAGCGGGAGGCGAGCAGTACTTC.

This clonotype was counted a few times. The gene calls are TRBV2 and TRBJ2-5; 7 bases are shared with TRBD1. Trimming removed 4 bases from V and 6 bases from J; junction bases left unmatched: 2. This CDR3 contains 12 residues. Germline V CDR1 and CDR2: SNHLY, FYNNEI. The CDR3 DNA sequence: TGTGCCAGCAGTGGGGACAGCAAGACCCAGTACTTC. It is translated as CASSGDSKTQYF.

The table lists this clonotype with many counts. This chain uses TRBV7-2 with TRBJ2-3; TRBD2 matches at 8 bases. The CDR3 runs to 14 residues. Germline assignment: CDR1 SGHTA and CDR2 FQGNSA. V lost 3 bases to trimming and J lost 4 bases; unmatched junction nucleotides: 3. The CDR3 is CASSFPGGSDTQYF. The CDR3 DNA reads as TGTGCCAGCAGCTTCCCGGGGGGGTCAGATACGCAGTATTTT.

The table lists this clonotype with many counts. The genes are TRBV7-2 and TRBJ2-5; a possible D gene is TRBD2 (5 bases). Germline V gives CDR1 SGHTA, CDR2 FQGNSA. The CDR3 is made up of 15 amino acids. V was pared by 4 bases and J by 5 bases, with 17 bases between. The CDR3 nucleotides read TGTGCCAGCAGCTCGACCGGACTTTCCACGGAGACCCAGTACTTC. Protein product: CASSSTGLSTETQYF.

This clonotype was observed at least ten times. The chain combines TRBV7-8 with TRBJ1-5; TRBD1 matches at 8 bases. CDR3 length equals 15 residues. Germline V gene sequence: CDR1 SGHVS, CDR2 FQNEAQ. After removal of 5 bases from V and 5 bases from J, the junction contained 8 bases not matched to a gene. For the CDR3, the DNA is TGTGCCAGCAGCCGGTGGACAGGGAGCGATCAGCCCCAGCATTTT. Its translation is CASSRWTGSDQPQHF.

CDR3 bases: TGCGCCAGCAGCCTACTAGCGGACTACAATGAGCAGTTCTTC. Translation gives CASSLLADYNEQFF. This rearrangement joins TRBV5-1 to TRBJ2-1; 8 bases line up with TRBD2. Germline CDR1 SGHRS, CDR2 YFSETQ. There are 14 residues in the CDR3. V shed 4 bases, J shed 3 bases, and the junction held 3 bases outside the gene matches.

The rearrangement links TRBV20-1 to TRBJ2-6; possible D gene TRBD1, 5 bases. Germline V gene lookup returns CDR1 DFQATT and CDR2 SNEGSKA (reference sequence). V shed 6 bases and J shed 2 bases, with 11 bases lying between them. The CDR3 sequence is 14 residues long. CDR3 residues: CSAPTDTGANVLTF. The CDR3 region has the DNA TGCAGTGCCCCGACAGACACTGGGGCCAACGTCCTGACTTTC.

The chain recombines TRBV29-1 with TRBJ2-1, with D perhaps TRBD1 (5 bases). Germline V lookup: CDR1 SQVTM, CDR2 ANQGSEA. The CDR3 covers 16 residues. V was pared by 4 bases and J by 8 bases, with 24 bases between. In nucleotides, the CDR3 is TGCAGCGTTGGGCCGGACAAGGAATCCGTCCGCGATGAGCAGTTCTTC. This sequence encodes CSVGPDKESVRDEQFF.

This clonotype has a handful of counts. The chain has TRBV20-1 and TRBJ1-6; D uncertain. Germline lookup yields CDR1 DFQATT and CDR2 SNEGSKA (reference sequence). Trimming shortened V by 5 bases and J by 8 bases, and 10 bases separated the two germline ends. The CDR3 contains 12 residues. In nucleotides, the CDR3 is TGCAGTGCTCACCTACGGTATTCACCCCTCCACTTT. Amino acid sequence: CSAHLRYSPLHF.

This clonotype was seen a few times. The chain combines TRBV28 with TRBJ2-7, with 11 bases fitting TRBD2. Germline loops: CDR1 MDHEN, CDR2 SYDVKM. CDR3 size: 14 residues. The V segment lost 4 bases and the J segment 6 bases; nucleotides outside the gene matches: 5. The CDR3 DNA is TGTGCCAGCAGTTCACTAGCGGGAGTAGGCGAGCAGTACTTC. Its translation: CASSSLAGVGEQYF.